Listed below are T cell receptor beta chains from one sample, sequenced in a study of CD8+CD57+ T cells in acquired aplastic anemia. TCRdb called the reads again in MiXCR, with one record for every CDR3 protein. The sample lists 150,000 to 200,000 distinct CDR3 sequences; about 47% were seen once. Sequences were obtained from sorted CD4+, CD8+, or CD8+CD57+ T cells (not recorded which) from PBMCs. The source of these receptors is a human donor in good health. Each CDR3 is given with its conserved first and last residue. Fields, in order: clone size, J gene, V gene, D gene, CDR3 protein, CDR3 DNA. The D gene is left open where the match is weak. Rows may omit the clone size; those that give it use once, few, many or a size class.

few,TRBJ1-1,TRBV3-1,TRBD1,CASSQTGGGTEAFF,TGTGCCAGCAGCCAAACAGGGGGTGGGACTGAAGCTTTCTTT
NA,TRBJ1-2,TRBV7-2,TRBD1,CASSQDRGGYTF,TGTGCCAGCTCCCAGGACAGGGGAGGCTACACCTTC
many,TRBJ2-1,TRBV25-1,NA,CASGEYSYNEQFF,TGTGCCAGCGGTGAATACTCGTACAATGAGCAGTTCTTC
many,TRBJ2-7,TRBV15,NA,CATSPGVAPSYEQYF,TGTGCCACCAGCCCGGGGGTAGCGCCCTCCTACGAGCAGTACTTC
NA,TRBJ1-2,TRBV19,NA,CASSPSSPPNYGYTF,TGTGCCAGTAGTCCGAGCTCTCCTCCGAACTATGGCTACACCTTC
many,TRBJ2-3,TRBV7-9,TRBD2,CASSSFQGGMLTDTQYF,TGTGCCAGCAGCTCCTTCCAGGGAGGGATGCTCACAGATACGCAGTATTTT
NA,TRBJ2-2,TRBV5-5,NA,CASSSVRNTGERFF,TGTGCCAGCAGCTCGGTACGGAACACCGGGGAGCGGTTTTTT
NA,TRBJ2-7,TRBV20-1,NA,CSAGTGRATQQYF,TGCAGTGCTGGAACCGGGAGAGCAACCCAGCAGTACTTC
few,TRBJ2-7,TRBV25-1,NA,CASSERPYEQYF,TGTGCCAGCAGTGAACGACCCTACGAGCAGTACTTC
NA,TRBJ2-7,TRBV19,TRBD1,CASSISATGPSYEQYF,TGTGCCAGTAGTATATCAGCGACAGGGCCATCCTACGAGCAGTACTTC
NA,TRBJ1-6,TRBV24-1,NA,CATSSPGGSPLHF,TGTGCCACCAGTTCTCCCGGCGGTTCACCCCTCCACTTT
NA,TRBJ2-5,TRBV9,TRBD1,CASSGNRGVGETQYF,TGTGCCAGCAGCGGGAACAGGGGGGTGGGAGAGACCCAGTACTTC
NA,TRBJ1-3,TRBV2,NA,CASIGQPGNTIYF,TGTGCCAGCATAGGACAGCCTGGAAACACCATATATTTT
many,TRBJ1-5,TRBV10-3,NA,CATKDTTKGVNQPQHF,TGTGCCACCAAAGACACCACGAAAGGGGTAAATCAGCCCCAGCATTTT
many,TRBJ2-5,TRBV9,TRBD2,CASSVHAGTSVETQYF,TGTGCCAGCAGCGTCCACGCCGGGACTAGCGTTGAGACCCAGTACTTC
once,TRBJ1-2,TRBV29-1,NA,CSVLYRGPVNTNYGYTF,TGCAGCGTTCTTTACCGGGGCCCGGTGAACACTAACTATGGCTACACCTTC
NA,TRBJ2-6,TRBV2,TRBD1,CASRTGSGANVLTF,TGTGCCAGCAGGACAGGGAGTGGGGCCAACGTCCTGACTTTC
many,TRBJ1-1,TRBV20-1,TRBD1,CSARDLWDRGDTEAFF,TGCAGTGCTAGAGATCTCTGGGACAGGGGCGACACTGAAGCTTTCTTT
NA,TRBJ1-6,TRBV19,NA,CASSPTGVSPLHF,TGTGCCAGTAGTCCTACGGGAGTTTCACCCCTCCACTTT
many,TRBJ1-4,TRBV7-9,NA,CASSYSGEKLFF,TGTGCCAGCAGCTATTCAGGTGAAAAACTGTTTTTT
many,TRBJ1-1,TRBV20-1,NA,CSAHQGAVAGEAFF,TGCAGTGCTCACCAAGGGGCAGTGGCAGGCGAAGCTTTCTTT
few,TRBJ2-1,TRBV6-1,NA,CASYRRGAGSGYNEQFF,TGTGCCAGCTATCGTAGGGGCGCGGGTAGCGGATACAATGAGCAGTTCTTC
NA,TRBJ2-3,TRBV27,TRBD2,CASSLSRASGSTDTQYF,TGTGCCAGCAGTTTATCGAGGGCTAGCGGGAGTACAGATACGCAGTATTTT
many,TRBJ2-3,TRBV11-3,NA,CASSQITDTQYF,TGTGCCAGCAGCCAGATCACAGATACGCAGTATTTT
many,TRBJ2-1,TRBV7-2,NA,CASSLVGGEQFF,TGTGCCAGCAGCTTAGTTGGAGGTGAGCAGTTCTTC
few,TRBJ2-2,TRBV4-2,TRBD1,CASSQDAGGDTGELFF,TGTGCCAGCAGCCAAGATGCAGGGGGCGACACCGGGGAGCTGTTTTTT
NA,TRBJ2-7,TRBV10-3,NA,CAISEHSEQYF,TGTGCCATCAGTGAACACAGCGAGCAGTACTTC
NA,TRBJ2-5,TRBV5-5,TRBD2,CASSSGITWEGETQYF,TGTGCCAGCAGCAGCGGCATCACATGGGAGGGGGAGACCCAGTACTTC
NA,TRBJ1-2,TRBV9,NA,CASSQAPGNYGYTF,TGTGCCAGCAGCCAAGCCCCAGGGAACTATGGCTACACCTTC
many,TRBJ1-4,TRBV7-9,TRBD1,CASSLYRGSNEKLFF,TGTGCCAGCAGCTTATACAGGGGATCCAATGAAAAACTGTTTTTT
once,TRBJ2-3,TRBV2,TRBD2,CASRPTSGPTDTQYF,TGTGCCAGCAGGCCGACTAGCGGCCCGACAGATACGCAGTATTTT
NA,TRBJ1-4,TRBV5-4,NA,CASKVGGTNEKLFF,TGTGCCAGCAAAGTGGGAGGGACTAATGAAAAACTGTTTTTT
NA,TRBJ1-5,TRBV29-1,NA,CSVAEAANQPQHF,TGCAGCGTCGCCGAGGCGGCAAATCAGCCCCAGCATTTT
NA,TRBJ2-3,TRBV2,NA,CASSERDPAQYF,TGTGCCAGCAGTGAACGGGACCCGGCGCAGTATTTT
many,TRBJ2-1,TRBV24-1,NA,CATSDTRPYNEQFF,TGTGCCACCAGTGATACCAGACCATACAATGAGCAGTTCTTC
many,TRBJ2-7,TRBV9,NA,CASSVPPTYEQYF,TGTGCCAGCAGCGTCCCCCCGACCTACGAGCAGTACTTC
NA,TRBJ2-2,TRBV24-1,NA,CATTGSSGGELFF,TGTGCCACGACCGGGTCCTCGGGCGGGGAGCTGTTTTTT
NA,TRBJ2-5,TRBV24-1,NA,CATAHGGYRAQYF,TGTGCCACCGCCCACGGCGGGTACCGGGCCCAGTACTTC
NA,TRBJ2-7,TRBV11-2,TRBD2,CATSARTGTSGYEQYF,TGTGCCACCAGTGCTAGGACCGGGACTAGCGGGTACGAGCAGTACTTC
few,TRBJ1-2,TRBV10-3,TRBD1,CAISPTGNHTF,TGTGCCATCAGCCCGACAGGGAACCACACCTTC
NA,TRBJ1-1,TRBV10-3,NA,CAIRARTDDTEAFF,TGTGCCATCAGGGCCCGGACCGACGACACTGAAGCTTTCTTT
many,TRBJ1-1,TRBV5-1,NA,CASSLAPTGNTEAFF,TGCGCCAGCAGCTTGGCCCCGACGGGAAACACTGAAGCTTTCTTT
NA,TRBJ1-6,TRBV20-1,NA,CSARDGEGPGRSPLHF,TGCAGTGCTAGAGATGGGGAAGGACCGGGTCGGTCACCCCTCCACTTT
many,TRBJ2-7,TRBV11-2,NA,CASRSGGREQYF,TGTGCCAGCAGATCAGGGGGGAGGGAGCAGTACTTC
many,TRBJ2-2,TRBV5-1,NA,CASSLRSQTGELFF,TGCGCCAGCAGCTTGCGGAGTCAAACCGGGGAGCTGTTTTTT
NA,TRBJ2-7,TRBV2,TRBD2,CASSGLAGGAYEQYF,TGTGCCAGCAGTGGGCTAGCGGGAGGGGCCTACGAGCAGTACTTC
NA,TRBJ2-1,TRBV20-1,TRBD2,CTPRSGGAGEQFF,TGCACTCCAAGGAGCGGGGGGGCGGGTGAGCAGTTCTTC
many,TRBJ2-1,TRBV20-1,TRBD2,CSPTSGRFGEQFF,TGCAGTCCGACTAGCGGGAGGTTCGGTGAGCAGTTCTTC
NA,TRBJ2-1,TRBV15,NA,CATSRGSGSGSYNEQFF,TGTGCCACCAGCAGAGGAAGTGGGAGCGGCTCCTACAATGAGCAGTTCTTC
NA,TRBJ2-5,TRBV2,NA,CASSEEGTGQETQYF,TGTGCCAGCAGTGAAGAGGGAACAGGTCAAGAGACCCAGTACTTC
NA,TRBJ2-1,TRBV27,TRBD1,CASSSRTGSSEQFF,TGTGCCAGCAGTTCCCGGACAGGCAGCAGTGAGCAGTTCTTC
NA,TRBJ2-7,TRBV28,NA,CASSLSSPLWQYF,TGTGCCAGCAGTTTATCTTCCCCGCTATGGCAGTACTTC
NA,TRBJ2-7,TRBV12-3/TRBV12-4,TRBD1,CASSSGTGSYEQYF,TGTGCCAGCAGTTCCGGGACAGGGTCATACGAGCAGTACTTC
NA,TRBJ2-3,TRBV29-1,NA,CSGFGGATDTQYF,TGCAGCGGGTTCGGGGGCGCGACAGATACGCAGTATTTT
NA,TRBJ1-1,TRBV5-4,NA,CASSLDWRNTEAFF,TGTGCCAGCAGCTTGGATTGGCGAAACACTGAAGCTTTCTTT
many,TRBJ1-2,TRBV5-1,TRBD1,CASSLGGTGGYGYTF,TGCGCCAGCAGCTTGGGTGGGACAGGGGGATATGGCTACACCTTC
many,TRBJ2-7,TRBV6-1,TRBD1,CASKPIQGANEQYF,TGTGCCAGCAAGCCAATCCAGGGGGCCAACGAGCAGTACTTC
few,TRBJ2-1,TRBV10-3,NA,CAIRAGTDSYNEQFF,TGTGCCATCAGAGCCGGGACTGATTCCTACAATGAGCAGTTCTTC
NA,TRBJ2-1,TRBV2,NA,CASSKEQGRSAEQFF,TGTGCCAGCAGCAAGGAACAGGGGAGGTCGGCTGAGCAGTTCTTC